These 23 T cell receptor beta chains share one sample of origin, sequenced in a study of cytomegalovirus exposure and HLA in healthy donors. PCR used 60 Vbeta primers and 13 Jbeta primers. Generated by immunoSEQ multiplex PCR, the TCRdb table keeps only in-frame clones and is missing some. The data hold under 150,000 clones, with approximately 80% observed a single time. The sequenced material came from PBMCs. The receptors derive from a man aged 30 to 45 in good health and CMV-seronegative.

This rearrangement joins TRBV25-1 to TRBJ2-2, with D maybe TRBD2 (5 bases). The CDR3 has 14 residues. The ends were cut back, 6 bases at V and 7 bases at J, with 15 bases in the middle. Germline V gives CDR1 MGHDK, CDR2 SYGVNS. The CDR3 DNA reads TGTGCCAGCAGCGCCAGGACTGGGAACGGGGAGCTGTTTTTT. Translating gives CASSARTGNGELFF.

This sequence joins TRBV5-4 and TRBJ1-3; TRBD1 matches 8 bases. The CDR3 runs 15 residues. In germline, CDR1 is SGHNT, CDR2 YYREEE (reference sequence). V dropped 3 bases and J dropped 4; count of bases not matched to a gene: 6. The CDR3 DNA reads TGTGCCAGCAGCTGGACCAACAGGGGGGGAAACACCATATATTTT. Amino acids: CASSWTNRGGNTIYF.

This rearrangement joins TRBV11-2 to TRBJ2-6; possibly TRBD1 for D (6 bases). CDR1 is SGHAT and CDR2 is FQNNGV in the germline V gene. The CDR3 runs to 19 residues. V was cut by 4 bases and J by 0 bases, with 19 bases left in between. The CDR3 DNA follows: TGTGCCAGCAGCTATGCCGGACAGTTAGAATTCTCTGGGGCCAACGTCCTGACTTTC. This sequence encodes CASSYAGQLEFSGANVLTF.

The chain carries TRBV5-4 and TRBJ2-2, with D possibly being TRBD1 (6 bases). The CDR3 is 15 amino acids. The V gene lost 4 bases and the J gene lost 6 bases, with 16 bases spanning the gap. Germline assignment: CDR1 SGHNT and CDR2 YYREEE (reference sequence). Written as DNA, the CDR3 is TGTGCCAGCAGCCCCAGGGGATTTGGGGCCGGGGAGCTGTTTTTT. Its translation: CASSPRGFGAGELFF.

The CDR3 coding sequence is TGCGCCAGCAGTGAGTCAGTCGTCGTGACTCGTAGGCGGGGCAACCAAGAGACCCAGTACTTC. Its protein product is CASSESVVVTRRRGNQETQYF. This chain uses TRBV10-1 with TRBJ2-5; D is possibly TRBD2 (6 bases). This CDR3 region has 21 residues. V lost 0 bases and J lost 0, with 26 bases in between. Germline V gene data show CDR1 as WNHNN and CDR2 as SYGVQD (reference sequence).

The chain couples TRBV5-4 to TRBJ1-1, with 7 bases matching TRBD1. CDR1 is SGHNT and CDR2 is YYREEE in the germline V gene (reference sequence). CDR3 length equals 15 residues. V trimming: 4 bases; J trimming: 2 bases; junction bases outside the gene matches: 8. CDR3: CASSPMTGTNTEAFF. The CDR3 nucleotides read TGTGCCAGCAGCCCAATGACAGGGACTAACACTGAAGCTTTCTTT.

This chain joins TRBV29-1 and TRBJ1-5, with 9 bases identical to TRBD1. Per germline, CDR1 SQVTM and CDR2 ANQGSEA. The CDR3 extends over 13 amino acids. J lost 7 bases, V lost 5 bases, and 6 bases had no gene match. The CDR3 nucleotides read TGCAGCGTTAAGGGACAGGGACAACAGCCCCAGCATTTT. Residues: CSVKGQGQQPQHF.

The rearrangement uses TRBV28 and TRBJ2-7; D might be TRBD2 (6 bases). Trimming stripped 7 bases from V and 3 bases from J, with 10 bases between. The germline CDR1 and CDR2 sequences are MDHEN and SYDVKM. The CDR3 has 12 amino acids. The CDR3 loop reads CASTAEGYEQYF. CDR3 nucleotide sequence: TGTGCCAGCACTGCGGAGGGCTACGAGCAGTACTTC.

This clone was found once. CDR3 residues: CASSLQPGSNGDTIYF. The CDR3 nucleotides are TGTGCCAGCAGTTTACAGCCCGGGTCTAACGGAGACACCATATATTTT. The genes are TRBV27 and TRBJ1-3, with unresolved D. Germline values: CDR1 MNHEY, CDR2 SMNVEV (reference sequence). Trimming took off 2 bases at V and 8 bases at J, with 19 bases between the two ends. CDR3 length: 16 amino acids.

V gene TRBV28 combines with J gene TRBJ1-2; no reliable D call. The ends were cut back, 10 bases at V and 4 bases at J, with 13 bases in the middle. The CDR3 is made up of 12 amino acids. Looked up from germline, CDR1 is MDHEN and CDR2 is SYDVKM. The CDR3 is CATTAKPYGYTF. CDR3 DNA: TGTGCCACCACAGCTAAACCCTATGGCTACACCTTC.

This clone was counted once. The chain carries TRBV10-3 and TRBJ2-1, with 10 bases aligning to TRBD2. Germline V gene lookup returns CDR1 ENHRY and CDR2 SYGVKD. V dropped 7 bases and J dropped 7; count of bases not matched to a gene: 7. The CDR3 length is 14 residues. Written as DNA, the CDR3 is TGTGCCATCAAGTCCACTAGCGGGATAAATGAGCAGTTCTTC. Amino acid sequence: CAIKSTSGINEQFF.

This clone was observed a few times. For the CDR3, the DNA is TGTGCCAGCAGCGTATTCGGAGGCTCTGGGGCCAACGTCCTGACTTTC. It translates to CASSVFGGSGANVLTF. The J gene is TRBJ2-6, the V gene TRBV9; TRBD2 might be the D (5 bases). V was cut by 1 base and J by 0 bases, with 8 bases left in between. This CDR3 contains 16 residues. CDR1 is SGDLS, CDR2 YYNGEE, per germline.

V is TRBV5-1 and J is TRBJ2-7, with D maybe TRBD1 (6 bases). CDR3 length: 15 residues. Trimming took 5 bases from V and 0 from J, leaving 15 bases between them. The germline V gene has CDR1 SGHRS and CDR2 YFSETQ. The CDR3 coding sequence is TGCGCCAGCAGAAGCGTTCAGGGGAGCTCCTACGAGCAGTACTTC. Its protein is CASRSVQGSSYEQYF.

The V gene is TRBV18, the J gene TRBJ2-5; 14 positions match TRBD2. Trimming at V came to 3 bases and at J to 4 bases, leaving 13 bases not matched to a gene. There are 19 residues in the CDR3. The germline V gene encodes CDR1 KGHSH and CDR2 LQKENI. The CDR3 loop reads CASSPGTSGSLLFGETQYF. The CDR3 DNA reads TGTGCCAGCTCACCCGGGACTAGCGGGAGTCTTTTATTTGGAGAGACCCAGTACTTC.

The table lists this clone with a few counts. The chain joins TRBV7-9 to TRBJ1-5; tentative D call: TRBD1 (5 bases). The germline V and J ends were trimmed by 5 bases and 4 bases, with 12 bases remaining between them. The CDR3 spans 14 residues. Germline V gene lookup returns CDR1 SEHNR and CDR2 FQNEAQ (reference sequence). The CDR3, as DNA: TGTGCCAGCAGCCCTAGGGGAGGGAATCAGCCCCAGCATTTT. It specifies CASSPRGGNQPQHF.

The chain employs TRBV19 and TRBJ2-1, with D possibly matching TRBD2 (6 bases). Looked up from germline, CDR1 is LNHDA and CDR2 is SQIVND (reference sequence). Between the trimmed V and J ends, which lost 1 base and 15 bases, there was a span of 10 bases. This CDR3 is built from 11 residues. CDR3 amino acids: CASSIALATFF. The CDR3, as DNA: TGTGCCAGTAGTATAGCGCTAGCGACGTTCTTC.

The rearrangement links TRBV13 to TRBJ2-1; the D is unclear. CDR3 length equals 13 residues. V was pared by 7 bases and J by 6 bases, with 13 bases between. Per germline, CDR1 PRHDT and CDR2 FYEKMQ (reference sequence). Written as DNA, the CDR3 is TGTGCCAGCATCAATATGAACAGCAATGAGCAGTTCTTC. Translated: CASINMNSNEQFF.

The gene calls are TRBV5-1 and TRBJ2-5, with TRBD1 identical over 8 bases. TRBJ2-7 matches the DNA end more closely, so the J call is doubtful. The germline gives CDR1 SGHRS, CDR2 YFSETQ. CDR3 length equals 13 residues. CDR3 residues: CASSNGQGHEQYF. CDR3 DNA: TGCGCCAGCAGCAACGGACAGGGCCACGAGCAGTACTTC.

This chain links TRBV19 with TRBJ2-1; 11 bases are a match to TRBD2. This CDR3 has 13 residues. The ends lost 2 bases at V and 9 bases at J; junction bases unmatched: 0. Germline CDR1 LNHDA, CDR2 SQIVND (reference sequence). The CDR3, as DNA: TGTGCCAGTAGTATACTAGCGGGAGGTGAGCAGTTCTTC. Translation: CASSILAGGEQFF.

The rearrangement joins TRBV7-6 to TRBJ2-4, with D tentatively TRBD2 (7 bases). Looked up from germline, CDR1 is SGHVS and CDR2 is FNYEAQ. This CDR3 is 15 amino acids long. V was clipped by 4 bases and J by 6 bases, with 16 bases between them. CDR3 sequence reads: CASSSDEGGGNIQYF. The CDR3 DNA reads TGTGCCAGCAGCTCCGATGAGGGAGGGGGAAACATTCAGTACTTC. The entire variable domain, with the rest obtained from reference TRBV7-6 and TRBJ2-4, is as follows: GAGVSQSPRYKVTKRGQDVALRCDPISGHVSLYWYRQALGQGPEFLTYFNYEAQQDKSGLPNDRFSAERPEGSISTLTIQRTEQRDSAMYRCASSSDEGGGNIQYFGAGTRLSVL.

The rearrangement uses TRBV7-7 and TRBJ2-1, with 7 bases fitting TRBD2. CDR1 SSHAT and CDR2 FNYEAQ come from the germline V gene (reference sequence). CDR3 length equals 16 residues. J gave up 5 bases and V 1 base, and 8 bases lay outside the gene matches. CDR3 region: CASSLVSSGGNNEQFF. For the CDR3, the DNA is TGTGCCAGCAGCTTAGTGTCTAGCGGAGGAAACAATGAGCAGTTCTTC.

This sequence joins TRBV5-1 and TRBJ2-7, with 9 nucleotides matching TRBD1. With 4 bases clipped from V and 5 bases from J, the junction kept 10 bases outside the gene matches. There are 15 residues in the CDR3. Germline V gene data show CDR1 as SGHRS and CDR2 as YFSETQ. CDR3 DNA sequence: TGCGCCAGCAGCCGGGCGGGGACAGGGTTACACGAGCAGTACTTC. Residues: CASSRAGTGLHEQYF.

The V gene is TRBV2, the J gene TRBJ2-3; TRBD1 agrees at 8 bases. This CDR3 comprises 14 residues. J gave up 3 bases and V 5 bases, and 4 bases lay outside the gene matches. Germline V gene lookup returns CDR1 SNHLY and CDR2 FYNNEI. CDR3: CASSPDRVTDTQYF. CDR3 in DNA: TGTGCCAGCAGTCCGGACAGGGTAACAGATACGCAGTATTTT.